These 31 T cell receptor beta chains came from one sample sequenced in a study of regulatory T cells in long-lasting Graves disease. Noted time point: newly diagnosed GD, antithyroid drugs for less than 3 months. There was RNA extracted from PBMCs, and the TCR library was made from it. With iRepertoire HTBI primers and Arm-PCR of CDR3 regions, TCR beta libraries were built. From the multiplex PCR reads, TCRdb called clonotypes with MiXCR, one entry per CDR3 protein. There are 550,000 to 600,000 distinct CDR3 sequences in the sample; roughly 15% occur only once, and around 12% lies in the top ten. These data were also filed under a second study, of T cells in Graves' hyperthyroidism and ophthalmopathy.

The sequenced sample was peripheral blood mononuclear cells (PBMCs), obtained at new diagnosis, from a patient treated with antithyroid drugs. The receptor set was obtained from a man aged 18 to 35 with Graves disease.

V and J are TRBV6-1 and TRBJ1-2; D is undetermined. Germline CDR1 and CDR2: MNHNS and SASEGT. CDR3 length: 14 amino acids. V was shortened by 2 bases and J by 4 bases, with 11 bases between the two germline ends. This CDR3 is CASSESQVGYGYTF. Written as DNA, the CDR3 is TGTGCCAGCAGTGAATCCCAGGTGGGCTATGGCTACACCTTC.

This clonotype was found a few times. The rearrangement links TRBV28 to TRBJ2-7; tentatively, D is TRBD2 (7 bases). Trimming left V 6 bases short and J 0 bases short, with 15 bases between. Per the germline V gene, CDR1 is MDHEN and CDR2 is SYDVKM. The CDR3 is 15 residues long. Here the CDR3 reads CASRPRGGGSYEQYF. CDR3 bases: TGTGCCAGCAGACCCCGGGGAGGGGGCTCCTACGAGCAGTACTTC.

This clonotype was counted only a few times. This may be a read error, as it is one base from a much larger clone. The rearrangement joins TRBV20-1 to TRBJ1-1; perhaps TRBD1 as D (6 bases). The CDR3 contains 14 residues. Germline-derived CDR1 and CDR2 are DFQATT and SNEGSKA (reference sequence). V lost 0 bases, J lost 4 bases, and 12 bases lay in between. CDR3 sequence: CSARDGGWCTEAFF. CDR3 nucleotides: TGCAGTGCTAGAGATGGGGGCTGGTGCACTGAAGCTTTCTTT.

In this sample, this clonotype turned up many times. The chain is built from TRBV3-1 and TRBJ1-1; D remains ambiguous. Trimming took off 0 bases at V and 0 bases at J, with 5 bases between the two ends. This CDR3 contains 14 residues. Per germline, CDR1 LGHDT and CDR2 YNNKEL (reference sequence). CDR3 nucleotides: TGTGCCAGCAGCCAAGATACACTGAACACTGAAGCTTTCTTT. Its translation: CASSQDTLNTEAFF.

This clonotype was found many times. The V and J genes are TRBV7-6 and TRBJ2-1, with 10 nucleotides matching TRBD2. The germline CDR1 and CDR2 sequences are SGHVS and FNYEAQ. V lost 5 bases, J lost 8 bases, and 3 bases stayed unmatched. This CDR3 region has 13 residues. The CDR3 here is CASSMGLAYEQFF. The CDR3 coding sequence is TGTGCCAGCAGCATGGGACTAGCGTATGAGCAGTTCTTC.

This clonotype came up once. The chain links TRBV5-3 to TRBJ1-1; TRBD1 is a possible D gene (6 bases). TRBV5-3 falls under the ORF class, with uncertain function. This CDR3 spans 19 amino acids. V was trimmed by 0 bases and J by 0 bases, leaving 21 bases between them. The chain's CDR3 is CARSLGLPSGGKVNTEAFF. The CDR3 region has the DNA TGTGCCAGAAGCTTGGGGTTACCCTCGGGGGGCAAGGTGAACACTGAAGCTTTCTTT.

This chain links TRBV12-3 or TRBV12-4 with TRBJ2-2; 7 bases align to TRBD1. This CDR3 is built from 14 residues. V gave up 3 bases and J gave up 7 bases; unmatched junction bases: 5. CDR3 residues: CASSLKGGGGELFF. CDR3 DNA: TGTGCCAGCAGTTTGAAAGGGGGCGGCGGGGAGCTGTTTTTT.

The V and J genes are TRBV4-1 and TRBJ2-3; D unresolved. Trimming pared 0 bases from V and 6 bases from J, leaving 13 bases between. Per germline, CDR1 MGHRA and CDR2 YSYEKL. The CDR3 has 15 residues. The CDR3, as DNA: TGCGCCAGCAGCCAAGATGGCCTGGCGGCGGATACGCAGTATTTT. Protein: CASSQDGLAADTQYF.

This clonotype was seen more than once but under ten times. The gene calls are TRBV9 and TRBJ1-4; the D gene is possibly TRBD1 (6 bases). The V gene's germline CDR1 is SGDLS and CDR2 YYNGEE. V lost 4 bases to trimming and J lost 10 bases, with 20 bases between them. The CDR3 totals 15 residues. The CDR3 sequence: CASSPTGGGAGKLFF. The CDR3 DNA follows: TGTGCCAGCAGCCCCACTGGGGGGGGCGCAGGAAAACTGTTTTTT.

This clonotype was picked up many times. V is TRBV6-1 and J is TRBJ2-7, with D perhaps matching TRBD1 (6 bases). The V gene's germline CDR1 is MNHNS and CDR2 SASEGT. The length of the CDR3 is 17 residues. V lost 0 bases and J lost 2, with 17 bases in between. The CDR3 sequence is CASSEAPTGVTPYEQYF. The CDR3 DNA follows: TGTGCCAGCAGTGAAGCCCCGACAGGAGTAACCCCCTACGAGCAGTACTTC.

This clonotype was counted many times. This rearrangement joins TRBV3-1 to TRBJ2-1, with D tentatively TRBD1 (6 bases). The V end lost 5 bases, the J end lost 0 bases, and 14 bases lay between the germline ends. Germline V gene data show CDR1 as LGHDT and CDR2 as YNNKEL (reference sequence). This CDR3 has 16 amino acids. This CDR3 reads CASSDMGASSYNEQFF. The CDR3 DNA is TGTGCCAGCAGCGACATGGGGGCTAGCTCCTACAATGAGCAGTTCTTC.

There are many counts of this clonotype. This chain connects TRBV29-1 to TRBJ2-7, with D unclear. The CDR3 runs 12 residues. V shed 4 bases and J shed 4 bases, with 11 bases lying between them. Germline CDR1 and CDR2: SQVTM and ANQGSEA. For the CDR3, the DNA is TGCAGCGTTGTTAGGGAAGGGTACGAGCAGTACTTC. This gives the protein CSVVREGYEQYF.

As regards this clonotype: At one boundary the junction diverges from the germline segment, which might be a read error. The V gene is TRBV7-3, the J gene TRBJ1-2, with a possible D match to TRBD1 (6 bases). The CDR3 sequence is 14 residues long. Germline CDR1 and CDR2: SGHTA and FQGTGA. The CDR3 DNA is TGTGCCAGCAGCTTAGTCTGGGACACCGGACCTTTAGCCTTC. It translates to CASSLVWDTGPLAF.

This clonotype was observed at least ten times. The gene calls are TRBV30 and TRBJ2-7; D call uncertain. This CDR3 has 13 residues. The germline V and J ends were trimmed by 0 bases and 4 bases, with 10 bases remaining between them. The germline gives CDR1 GTSNPN, CDR2 SVGIG (reference sequence). The CDR3 DNA reads TGTGCCTGGAGTGTATCTGTAGGGTACGAGCAGTACTTC. It specifies CAWSVSVGYEQYF.

Only a few counts were recorded for this clonotype. The J gene is TRBJ2-7, the V gene TRBV7-9, with D hard to call. V gave up 0 bases and J gave up 2 bases, with 11 bases separating them. There are 15 residues in the CDR3. Germline V gene lookup returns CDR1 SEHNR and CDR2 FQNEAQ (reference sequence). CDR3 DNA sequence: TGTGCCAGCAGCTTAGCGCGCGTTGAAACCTACGAGCAGTACTTC. Protein sequence: CASSLARVETYEQYF. Complete variable domain (other parts from reference TRBV7-9 and TRBJ2-7): DTGVSQNPRHKITKRGQNVTFRCDPISEHNRLYWYRQTLGQGPEFLTYFQNEAQLEKSRLLSDRFSAERPKGSFSTLEIQRTEQGDSAMYLCASSLARVETYEQYFGPGTRLTVT.

The rearrangement links TRBV25-1 to TRBJ1-6; 7 positions match TRBD1. Germline trimming cut 5 bases from V and 10 bases from J; bases unmatched to any gene: 5. From germline, CDR1 is MGHDK and CDR2 SYGVNS. The CDR3 length is 13 residues. CDR3 coding DNA: TGTGCCAGCAGTAAAGGGGGCCGATCACCCCTCCACTTT. Translation gives CASSKGGRSPLHF.

This sequence joins TRBV5-5 and TRBJ1-5, with 8 bases lining up with TRBD1. Per the germline V gene, CDR1 is SGHKS and CDR2 is YYEKEE (reference sequence). The CDR3 is 15 amino acids. Unmatched junction bases numbered 5, after V lost 2 bases and J lost 4 bases. The chain's CDR3 is CASSFRQGANQPQHF. CDR3 coding DNA: TGTGCCAGCAGCTTTCGGCAGGGGGCGAATCAGCCCCAGCATTTT.

There are many counts of this clonotype. V is TRBV11-2 and J is TRBJ2-3, with TRBD1 identical over 7 bases. CDR1 is SGHAT, CDR2 FQNNGV, per germline. CDR3 size: 13 residues. The V gene end was trimmed by 5 bases and the J gene end by 9 bases; junction bases not matched to a gene: 8. The DNA for the CDR3 is TGTGCCAGCAGCCCCCCGACAGGGCACACGCAGTATTTT. This translates into CASSPPTGHTQYF.

This clonotype was counted between two and nine times. This chain connects TRBV7-9 to TRBJ2-5; TRBD2 aligns across 9 bases. J lost 5 bases, V lost 5 bases, and 15 bases had no gene match. The germline gives CDR1 SEHNR, CDR2 FQNEAQ (reference sequence). The CDR3 has 17 amino acids. The CDR3 spells CASSRTTSGFTEETQYF. The CDR3 coding sequence is TGTGCCAGCAGCCGCACGACTAGCGGCTTCACCGAGGAGACCCAGTACTTC.

This clonotype was observed a handful of times. V and J are TRBV20-1 and TRBJ2-3; TRBD2 agrees at 12 bases. The germline gives CDR1 DFQATT, CDR2 SNEGSKA (reference sequence). The CDR3 loop spans 15 amino acids. V dropped 4 bases and J dropped 1; count of bases not matched to a gene: 3. In nucleotides, the CDR3 is TGCAGTGCTACGACTAGCGGGAGCGGCACAGATACGCAGTATTTT. Residues: CSATTSGSGTDTQYF.

The chain combines TRBV29-1 with TRBJ2-3, with TRBD2 matching 10 bases. V shed 1 base and J 7 bases; nucleotides not matched to a gene: 14. The germline V gene has CDR1 SQVTM and CDR2 ANQGSEA. The CDR3 length is 17 residues. CDR3 nucleotides: TGCAGCGTTGAAGGCCTCTGGGGAGCGGGAGGGCCAAATACGCAGTATTTT. Its protein is CSVEGLWGAGGPNTQYF.

The CDR3, as DNA: TGTGCCAGCAGCTTGGTTGAAACTTTGAACACTGAAGCTTTCTTT. Its protein is CASSLVETLNTEAFF. The chain couples TRBV5-8 to TRBJ1-1; D call uncertain. V lost 0 bases and J 0 bases, leaving 9 bases between the germline ends. The CDR3 contains 15 residues. Germline loops: CDR1 SGHTS, CDR2 YDEGEE. Together with reference TRBV5-8 and TRBJ1-1, the CDR3 gives the full variable domain: EAGVTQSPTHLIKTRGQQATLRCSPISGHTSVYWYQQALGLGLQFLLWYDEGEERNRGNFPPRFSGRQFPNYSSELNVNALELEDSALYLCASSLVETLNTEAFFGQGTRLTVV.

There are many counts of this clonotype. The V call is TRBV12-3 or TRBV12-4, the J call TRBJ2-5; 7 bases line up with TRBD2. This CDR3 has 12 residues. Trimming took 6 bases from V and 4 from J; bases not matched to a gene: 2. CDR3 protein: CASSREAETQYF. In DNA form, the CDR3 reads TGTGCCAGCAGCCGGGAGGCAGAGACCCAGTACTTC.

The table lists this clonotype with many counts. Compared with germline, one end of the junction differs, possibly owing to a read error. The chain recombines TRBV5-6 with TRBJ2-7, with 10 bases aligning to TRBD1. CDR3 length equals 14 residues. Per germline, CDR1 SGHDT and CDR2 YYEEEE. CDR3 residues: CASSPGQGRYEQYF. The CDR3 region has the DNA TGCGCCAGCAGCCCGGGACAGGGGAGGTACGAGCAGTACTTC.

In this sample, this clonotype turned up once. This chain joins TRBV7-6 and TRBJ2-7, with 8 bases fitting TRBD2. The CDR3 is made up of 13 amino acids. Germline V gives CDR1 SGHVS, CDR2 FNYEAQ. V lost 7 bases to trimming and J lost 4 bases; unmatched junction nucleotides: 6. CDR3 DNA sequence: TGTGCCAGCACCCGGACTAGCTATTACGAGCAGTACTTC. Protein product: CASTRTSYYEQYF.

Many counts were recorded for this clonotype. One end of the junction is discordant with germline, which a read error may explain. The chain joins TRBV12-3 or TRBV12-4 to TRBJ2-5; the D gene is possibly TRBD1 (6 bases). The CDR3 is 12 amino acids. CDR3 loop: CASSSRGEIQYF. The CDR3 DNA follows: TGTGCCAGCAGTTCCAGGGGTGAGATCCAGTACTTC.

The chain uses TRBV7-9 and TRBJ2-7, with D perhaps matching TRBD2 (6 bases). V lost 5 bases, J lost 1 base, and 12 bases lay in between. The CDR3 length is 14 residues. CDR1 is SEHNR and CDR2 is FQNEAQ in the germline V gene (reference sequence). In DNA form, the CDR3 reads TGTGCCAGCAGCCTCATAGCGGAGTCCTACGAGCAGTACTTC. Its protein product is CASSLIAESYEQYF.

This clonotype has at least ten counts. The chain combines TRBV5-1 with TRBJ2-1; 8 bases align to TRBD1. Germline CDR1 reads SGHRS; CDR2 reads YFSETQ. This CDR3 is 17 amino acids long. The junction had 6 bases not matched to a gene; V was cut back by 1 base and J by 0 bases. CDR3 DNA: TGCGCCAGCAGCTTGCGCCCCGGGACAGGCTCCTACAATGAGCAGTTCTTC. It yields the protein CASSLRPGTGSYNEQFF. The whole variable domain, remainder taken from reference TRBV5-1 and TRBJ2-1, is KAGVTQTPRYLIKTRGQQVTLSCSPISGHRSVSWYQQTPGQGLQFLFEYFSETQRNKGNFPGRFSGRQFSNSRSEMNVSTLELGDSALYLCASSLRPGTGSYNEQFFGPGTRLTVL.

Many counts were recorded for this clonotype. This chain uses TRBV28 with TRBJ2-7, with unresolved D. V lost 5 bases, J lost 3 bases, and 11 bases lay in between. This CDR3 spans 13 amino acids. The germline gives CDR1 MDHEN, CDR2 SYDVKM. In nucleotides, the CDR3 is TGTGCCAGCAGTCCTGGCCGCATCTACGAGCAGTACTTC. Its protein is CASSPGRIYEQYF.

This clonotype was counted many times. This chain connects TRBV20-1 to TRBJ2-7; D uncertain. The CDR3 extends over 11 amino acids. V dropped 2 bases and J dropped 5 bases, with 7 bases sitting between them. Per germline, CDR1 DFQATT and CDR2 SNEGSKA (reference sequence). The CDR3 coding sequence is TGCAGTGCTAGACTAACCAACGAGCAGTACTTC. Its translation: CSARLTNEQYF.

This clonotype was picked up a small number of times. The genes are TRBV20-1 and TRBJ2-2, with TRBD2 as a possible D gene (6 bases). Germline CDR1 DFQATT, CDR2 SNEGSKA (reference sequence). Deletions cut 3 bases from V and 5 bases from J, with 10 bases between. The CDR3 loop spans 13 amino acids. The CDR3, as DNA: TGCAGTGCTAGCCCCCGGGAGACCGGGGAGCTGTTTTTT. Protein product: CSASPRETGELFF.